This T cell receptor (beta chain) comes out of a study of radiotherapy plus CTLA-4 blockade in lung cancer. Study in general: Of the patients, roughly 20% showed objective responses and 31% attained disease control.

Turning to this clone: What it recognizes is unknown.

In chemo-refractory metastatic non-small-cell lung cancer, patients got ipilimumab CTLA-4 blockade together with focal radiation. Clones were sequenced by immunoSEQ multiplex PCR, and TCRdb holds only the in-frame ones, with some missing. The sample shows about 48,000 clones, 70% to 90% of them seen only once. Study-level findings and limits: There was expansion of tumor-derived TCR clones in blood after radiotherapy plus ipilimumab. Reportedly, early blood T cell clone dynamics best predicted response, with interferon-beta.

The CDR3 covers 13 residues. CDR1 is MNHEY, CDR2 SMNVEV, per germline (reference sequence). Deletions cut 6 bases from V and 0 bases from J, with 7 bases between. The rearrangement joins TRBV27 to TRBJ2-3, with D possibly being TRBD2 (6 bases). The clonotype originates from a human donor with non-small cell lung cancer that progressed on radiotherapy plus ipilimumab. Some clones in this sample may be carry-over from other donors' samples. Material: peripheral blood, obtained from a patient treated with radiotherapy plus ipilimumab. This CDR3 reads CASRSGSTDTQYF. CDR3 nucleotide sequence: TGTGCCAGCAGGAGCGGGAGCACAGATACGCAGTATTTT.